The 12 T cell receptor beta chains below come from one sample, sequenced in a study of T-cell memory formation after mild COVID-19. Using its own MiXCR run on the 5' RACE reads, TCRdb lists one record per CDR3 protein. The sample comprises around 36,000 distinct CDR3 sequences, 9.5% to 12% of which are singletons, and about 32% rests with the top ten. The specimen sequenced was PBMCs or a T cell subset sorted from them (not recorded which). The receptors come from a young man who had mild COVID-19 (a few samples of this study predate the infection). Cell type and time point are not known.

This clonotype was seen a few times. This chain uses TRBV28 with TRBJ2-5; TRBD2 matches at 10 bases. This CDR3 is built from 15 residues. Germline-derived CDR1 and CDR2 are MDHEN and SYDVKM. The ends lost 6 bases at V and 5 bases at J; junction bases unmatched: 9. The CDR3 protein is CASRPLAGNGETQYF. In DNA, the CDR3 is TGTGCCAGCAGACCACTAGCGGGGAACGGTGAGACCCAGTACTTC.

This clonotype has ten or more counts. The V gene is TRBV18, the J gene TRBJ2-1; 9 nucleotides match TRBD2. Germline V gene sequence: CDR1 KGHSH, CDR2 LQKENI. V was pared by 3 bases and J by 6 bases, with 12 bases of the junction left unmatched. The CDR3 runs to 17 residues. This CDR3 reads CASSPVRRGGASNEQFF. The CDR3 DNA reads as TGTGCCAGCTCACCCGTTAGGCGGGGGGGCGCCTCCAATGAGCAGTTCTTC.

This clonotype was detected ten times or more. Here the CDR3 reads CASSSDSRYNEQFF. The CDR3 nucleotides are TGTGCCAGCAGTTCGGACAGTAGATACAATGAGCAGTTCTTC. The V and J genes are TRBV7-2 and TRBJ2-1; the D gene is possibly TRBD1 (6 bases). The CDR3 is made up of 14 amino acids. CDR1 and CDR2 (germline): SGHTA, FQGNSA. V lost 6 bases to trimming and J lost 4 bases, with 13 bases between them.

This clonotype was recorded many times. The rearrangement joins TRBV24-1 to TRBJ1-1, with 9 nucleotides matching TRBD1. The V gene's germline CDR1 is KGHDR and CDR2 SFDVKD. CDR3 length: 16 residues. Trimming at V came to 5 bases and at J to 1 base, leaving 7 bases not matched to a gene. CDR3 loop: CATSGAGTGSNTEAFF. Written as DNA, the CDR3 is TGTGCCACCAGTGGAGCTGGGACAGGGTCGAACACTGAAGCTTTCTTT.

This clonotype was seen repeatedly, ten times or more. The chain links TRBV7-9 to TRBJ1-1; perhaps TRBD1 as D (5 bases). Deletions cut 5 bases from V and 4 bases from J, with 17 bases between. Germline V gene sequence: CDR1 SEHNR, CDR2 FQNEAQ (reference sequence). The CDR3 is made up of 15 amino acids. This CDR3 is CASSPQAGRGTEAFF. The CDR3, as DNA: TGTGCCAGCAGCCCCCAAGCGGGGCGGGGCACTGAAGCTTTCTTT.

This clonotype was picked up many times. Written as DNA, the CDR3 is TGTGCCAGCAGCTTAACTAGCCCCCCCACAGATACGCAGTATTTT. Its translation: CASSLTSPPTDTQYF. The V call is TRBV7-3, the J call TRBJ2-3; no clear D. The CDR3 extends over 15 amino acids. Germline CDR1 SGHTA, CDR2 FQGTGA. Trimming took off 0 bases at V and 2 bases at J, with 9 bases between the two ends.

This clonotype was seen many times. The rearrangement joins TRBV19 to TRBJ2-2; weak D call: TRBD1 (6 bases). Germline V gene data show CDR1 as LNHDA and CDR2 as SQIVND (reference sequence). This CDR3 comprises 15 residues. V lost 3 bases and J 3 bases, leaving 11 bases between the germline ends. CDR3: CASSISPGDTGELFF. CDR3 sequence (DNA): TGTGCCAGTAGTATTTCCCCAGGGGACACCGGGGAGCTGTTTTTT. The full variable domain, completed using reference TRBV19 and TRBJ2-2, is DGGITQSPKYLFRKEGQNVTLSCEQNLNHDAMYWYRQDPGQGLRLIYYSQIVNDFQKGDIAEGYSVSREKKESFPLTVTSAQKNPTAFYLCASSISPGDTGELFFGEGSRLTVL.

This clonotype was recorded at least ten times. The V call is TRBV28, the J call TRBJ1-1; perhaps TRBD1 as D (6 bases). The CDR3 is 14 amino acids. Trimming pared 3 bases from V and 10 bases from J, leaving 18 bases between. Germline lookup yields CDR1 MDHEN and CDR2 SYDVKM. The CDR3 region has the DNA TGTGCCAGCAGTTTCGGGGGCAGCTACCAGATAGCTTTCTTT. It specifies CASSFGGSYQIAFF.

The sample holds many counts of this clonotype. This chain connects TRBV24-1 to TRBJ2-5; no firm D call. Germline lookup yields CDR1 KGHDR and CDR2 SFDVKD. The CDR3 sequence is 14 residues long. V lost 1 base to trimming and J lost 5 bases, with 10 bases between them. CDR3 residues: CATSDFRTVETQYF. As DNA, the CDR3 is TGTGCCACCAGTGATTTCCGGACCGTGGAGACCCAGTACTTC.

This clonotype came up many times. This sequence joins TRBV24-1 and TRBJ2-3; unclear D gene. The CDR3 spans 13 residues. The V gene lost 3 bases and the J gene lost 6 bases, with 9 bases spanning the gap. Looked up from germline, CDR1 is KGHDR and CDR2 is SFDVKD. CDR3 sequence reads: CATSDPPLDTQYF. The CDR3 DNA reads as TGTGCCACCAGTGATCCGCCCCTTGATACGCAGTATTTT.

The CDR3 bases are TGTGCCAGCTCCAGACAGGGGAACGAGCAGTACTTC. Amino acids: CASSRQGNEQYF. This rearrangement joins TRBV3-1 to TRBJ2-7; 8 bases agree with TRBD1. After removal of 8 bases from V and 5 bases from J, the junction contained 5 bases not matched to a gene. The CDR3 is made up of 12 amino acids. Germline assignment: CDR1 LGHDT and CDR2 YNNKEL (reference sequence).

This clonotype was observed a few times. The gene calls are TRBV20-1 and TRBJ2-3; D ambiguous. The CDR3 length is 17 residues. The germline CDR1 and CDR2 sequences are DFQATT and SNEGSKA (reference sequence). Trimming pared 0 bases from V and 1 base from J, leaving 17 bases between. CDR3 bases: TGCAGTGCTAGAGACCCGGCGAGAGGCCCCGGCACAGATACGCAGTATTTT. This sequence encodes CSARDPARGPGTDTQYF.